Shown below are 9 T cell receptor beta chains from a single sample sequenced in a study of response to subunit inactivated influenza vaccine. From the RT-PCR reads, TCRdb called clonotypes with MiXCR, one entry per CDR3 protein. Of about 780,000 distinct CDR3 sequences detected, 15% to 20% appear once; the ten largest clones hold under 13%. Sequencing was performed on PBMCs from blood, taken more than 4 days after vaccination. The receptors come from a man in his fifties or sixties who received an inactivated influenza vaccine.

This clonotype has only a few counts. The CDR3, as DNA: TGTGCCAGCAGCTTAGTCGGGGGAGGACTCACAGATACGCAGTATTTT. It translates to CASSLVGGGLTDTQYF. This sequence joins TRBV7-2 and TRBJ2-3; D might be TRBD2 (6 bases). Trimming pared 1 base from V and 2 bases from J, leaving 13 bases between. Per the germline V gene, CDR1 is SGHTA and CDR2 is FQGNSA. This CDR3 region has 16 residues.

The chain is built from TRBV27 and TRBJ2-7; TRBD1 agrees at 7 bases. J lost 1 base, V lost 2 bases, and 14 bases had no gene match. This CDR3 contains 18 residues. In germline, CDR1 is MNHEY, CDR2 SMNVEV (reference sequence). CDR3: CASSLRAGGRGRSYEQYF. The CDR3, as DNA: TGTGCCAGCAGTTTACGGGCAGGGGGAAGGGGGCGATCCTACGAGCAGTACTTC.

The DNA for the CDR3 is TGTGCCAGCAGCCAATCGGGGGTTGCTGAAGCTTTCTTT. Translating it yields CASSQSGVAEAFF. The gene calls are TRBV3-1 and TRBJ1-1; TRBD1 is a possible D gene (5 bases). Trimming pared 2 bases from V and 6 bases from J, leaving 10 bases between. Germline-derived CDR1 and CDR2 are LGHDT and YNNKEL (reference sequence). The CDR3 length is 13 residues.

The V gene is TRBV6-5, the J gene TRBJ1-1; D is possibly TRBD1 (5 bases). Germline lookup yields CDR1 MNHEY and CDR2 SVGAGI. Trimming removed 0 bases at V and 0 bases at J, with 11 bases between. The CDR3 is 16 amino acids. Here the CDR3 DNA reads TGTGCCAGCAGTTACTCAGCAGGGTTGATGAACACTGAAGCTTTCTTT. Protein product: CASSYSAGLMNTEAFF.

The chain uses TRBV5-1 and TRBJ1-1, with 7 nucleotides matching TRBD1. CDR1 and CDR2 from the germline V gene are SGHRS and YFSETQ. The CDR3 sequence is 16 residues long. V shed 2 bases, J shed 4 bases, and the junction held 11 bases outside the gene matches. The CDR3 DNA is TGCGCCAGCAGCTTAGGGACAGTGGGGTTGAGCACTGAAGCTTTCTTT. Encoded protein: CASSLGTVGLSTEAFF.

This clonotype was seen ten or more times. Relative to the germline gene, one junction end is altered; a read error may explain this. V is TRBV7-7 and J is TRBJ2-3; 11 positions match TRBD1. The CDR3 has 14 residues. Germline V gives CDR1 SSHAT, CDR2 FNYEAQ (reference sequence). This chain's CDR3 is CASSSGTGGDTQYF. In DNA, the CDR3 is TGTGCTAGCAGCTCCGGGACAGGGGGTGATACGCAGTATTTT.

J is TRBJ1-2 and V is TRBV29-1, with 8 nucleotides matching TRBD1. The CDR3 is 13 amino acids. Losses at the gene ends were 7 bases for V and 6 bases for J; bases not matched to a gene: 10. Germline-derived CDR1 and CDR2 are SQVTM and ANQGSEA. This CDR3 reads CSAGQGLADGYTF. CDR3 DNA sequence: TGCAGCGCTGGACAGGGTCTCGCGGATGGCTACACCTTC.

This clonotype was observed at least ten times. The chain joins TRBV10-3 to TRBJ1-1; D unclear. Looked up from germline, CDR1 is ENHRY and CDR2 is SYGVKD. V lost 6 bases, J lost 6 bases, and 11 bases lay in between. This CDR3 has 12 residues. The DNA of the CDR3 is TGTGCCATCAGAGGGTCCATATCTGAAGCTTTCTTT. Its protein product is CAIRGSISEAFF.

In DNA, the CDR3 is TGCAGTGGCAACCGGGACATCTATGGCTACACCTTC. This codes for CSGNRDIYGYTF. The genes are TRBV20-1 and TRBJ1-2; weak D call: TRBD1 (6 bases). The germline V and J ends were trimmed by 7 bases and 4 bases, with 13 bases remaining between them. The CDR3 totals 12 residues. Germline V gives CDR1 DFQATT, CDR2 SNEGSKA (reference sequence).